The 2 T cell receptor beta chains given below trace back to one sample, sequenced in a study of cytomegalovirus exposure and HLA in healthy donors. PCR employed 60 Vbeta and 13 Jbeta primers. Method: immunoSEQ multiplex PCR; TCRdb's copy keeps in-frame clones and lacks some. The top ten hold 5% to 7.5% of the sample, which has more than 45,000 clones, approximately 68% seen once. The sequenced sample consisted of PBMCs. These receptors came from a man aged 30-40 years in good health and CMV-seronegative.

This chain connects TRBV20-1 to TRBJ2-7; no clear D gene. Germline V gene lookup returns CDR1 DFQATT and CDR2 SNEGSKA (reference sequence). The CDR3 consists of 11 residues. The germline V and J ends were trimmed by 6 bases and 9 bases, with 15 bases remaining between them. The CDR3 bases are TGCAGTGCAGTACACCCTCGAGGGCAGTACTTC. This translates into CSAVHPRGQYF.

Details on this clone: Different DNA sequences within this sample yield the same CDR3. This chain connects TRBV5-1 to TRBJ2-1, with 10 bases that match TRBD2. The CDR3 consists of 15 residues. The V and J ends lost 4 bases and 0 bases, in that order; junction bases with no gene match: 1. Germline V gene lookup returns CDR1 SGHRS and CDR2 YFSETQ. The CDR3 region is CASSPSGSSYNEQFF. CDR3 in DNA: TGCGCCAGCAGCCCTAGCGGGAGCTCCTACAATGAGCAGTTCTTC. The full variable domain, in which reference TRBV5-1 and TRBJ2-1 provide the parts outside the CDR3, is KAGVTQTPRYLIKTRGQQVTLSCSPISGHRSVSWYQQTPGQGLQFLFEYFSETQRNKGNFPGRFSGRQFSNSRSEMNVSTLELGDSALYLCASSPSGSSYNEQFFGPGTRLTVL.